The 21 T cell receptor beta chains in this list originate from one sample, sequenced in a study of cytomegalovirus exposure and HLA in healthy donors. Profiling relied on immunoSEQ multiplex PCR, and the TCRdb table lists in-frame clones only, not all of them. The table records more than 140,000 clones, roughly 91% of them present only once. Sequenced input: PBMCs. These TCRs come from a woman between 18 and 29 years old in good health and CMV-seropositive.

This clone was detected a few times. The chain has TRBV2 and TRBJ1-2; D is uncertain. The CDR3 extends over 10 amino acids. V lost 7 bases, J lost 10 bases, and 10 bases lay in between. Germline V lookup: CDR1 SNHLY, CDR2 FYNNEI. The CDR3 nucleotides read TGTGCCAGCATGTTTCGGGACTACACCTTC. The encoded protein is CASMFRDYTF.

This CDR3 is CASSLAPGQASYGYTF. The DNA of the CDR3 is TGTGCCAGCAGCTTGGCCCCGGGACAGGCCTCCTATGGCTACACCTTC. This chain connects TRBV5-4 to TRBJ1-2, with 8 bases identical to TRBD1. Germline V lookup: CDR1 SGHNT, CDR2 YYREEE (reference sequence). The CDR3 has 16 amino acids. V was pared by 0 bases and J by 4 bases, with 8 bases of the junction left unmatched.

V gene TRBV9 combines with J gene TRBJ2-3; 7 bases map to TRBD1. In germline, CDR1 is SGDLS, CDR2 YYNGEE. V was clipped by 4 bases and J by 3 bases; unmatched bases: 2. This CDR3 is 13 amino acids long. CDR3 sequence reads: CASSSQGTDTQYF. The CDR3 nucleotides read TGTGCCAGCAGCTCACAGGGGACAGATACGCAGTATTTT.

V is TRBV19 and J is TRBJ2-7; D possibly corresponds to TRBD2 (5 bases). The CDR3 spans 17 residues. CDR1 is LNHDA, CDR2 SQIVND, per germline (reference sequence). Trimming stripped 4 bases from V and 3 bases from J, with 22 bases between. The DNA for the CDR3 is TGTGCCAGTAGTACTAATCCGGTAGGACTGGCGAACTACGAGCAGTACTTC. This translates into CASSTNPVGLANYEQYF.

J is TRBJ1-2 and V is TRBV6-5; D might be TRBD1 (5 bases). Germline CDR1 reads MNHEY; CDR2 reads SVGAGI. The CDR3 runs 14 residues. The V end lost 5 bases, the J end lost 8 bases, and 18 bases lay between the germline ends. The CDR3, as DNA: TGTGCCAGCAGTCGCTCGGGGGGATCGGACGGCTACACCTTC. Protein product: CASSRSGGSDGYTF.

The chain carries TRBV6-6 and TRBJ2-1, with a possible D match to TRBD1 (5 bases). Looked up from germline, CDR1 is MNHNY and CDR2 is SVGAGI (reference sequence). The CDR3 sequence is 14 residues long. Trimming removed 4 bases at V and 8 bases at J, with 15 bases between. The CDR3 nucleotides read TGTGCCAGCAGTTCTCTAGGACAAGGTGATGAGCAGTTCTTC. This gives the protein CASSSLGQGDEQFF.

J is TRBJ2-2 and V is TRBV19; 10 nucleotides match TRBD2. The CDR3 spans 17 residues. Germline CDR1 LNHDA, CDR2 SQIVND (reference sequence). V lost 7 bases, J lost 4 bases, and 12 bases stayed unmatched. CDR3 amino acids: CASTQPGLAGGTGELFF. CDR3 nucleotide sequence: TGTGCCAGTACCCAACCCGGGTTAGCGGGGGGCACCGGGGAGCTGTTTTTT.

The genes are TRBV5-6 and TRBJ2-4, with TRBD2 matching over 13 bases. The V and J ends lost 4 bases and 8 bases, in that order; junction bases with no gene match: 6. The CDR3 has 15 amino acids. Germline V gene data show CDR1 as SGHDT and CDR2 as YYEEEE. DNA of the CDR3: TGTGCCAGCAGCAGCCGGACTAGCGGGAGACACATTCAGTACTTC. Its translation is CASSSRTSGRHIQYF.

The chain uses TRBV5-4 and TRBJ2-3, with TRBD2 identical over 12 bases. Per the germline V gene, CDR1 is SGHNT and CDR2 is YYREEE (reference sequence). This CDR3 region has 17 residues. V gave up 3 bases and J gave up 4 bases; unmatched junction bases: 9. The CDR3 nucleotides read TGTGCCAGCAGCTCACTTTGGACTAGCGGGACGCCAGATACGCAGTATTTT. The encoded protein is CASSSLWTSGTPDTQYF.

CDR3 sequence: CAWSLRREADTQYF. CDR3 bases: TGTGCCTGGAGTTTGAGGCGGGAAGCAGATACGCAGTATTTT. The chain links TRBV30 to TRBJ2-3; a possible D gene is TRBD2 (6 bases). The germline V gene has CDR1 GTSNPN and CDR2 SVGIG (reference sequence). This CDR3 has 14 residues. Trimming left V 2 bases short and J 4 bases short, with 13 bases between.

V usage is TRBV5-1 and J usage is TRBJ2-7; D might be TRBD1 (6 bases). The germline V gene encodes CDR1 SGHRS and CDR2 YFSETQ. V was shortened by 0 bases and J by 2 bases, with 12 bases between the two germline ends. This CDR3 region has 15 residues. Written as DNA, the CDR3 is TGCGCCAGCAGCTTGGAAACAGGGTTACCCTACGAGCAGTACTTC. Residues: CASSLETGLPYEQYF.

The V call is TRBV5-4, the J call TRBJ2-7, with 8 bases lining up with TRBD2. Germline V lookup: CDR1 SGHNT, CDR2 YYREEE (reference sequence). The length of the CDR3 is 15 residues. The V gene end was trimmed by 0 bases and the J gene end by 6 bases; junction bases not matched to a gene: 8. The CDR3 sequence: CASSLAGGVQVEQYF. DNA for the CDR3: TGTGCCAGCAGCTTGGCGGGAGGGGTTCAAGTCGAGCAGTACTTC.

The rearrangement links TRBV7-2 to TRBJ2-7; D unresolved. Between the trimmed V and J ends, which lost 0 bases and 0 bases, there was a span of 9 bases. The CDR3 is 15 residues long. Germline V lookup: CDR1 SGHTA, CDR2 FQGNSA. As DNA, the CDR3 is TGTGCCAGCAGCTTAGCGCTATTGAGCTCCTACGAGCAGTACTTC. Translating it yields CASSLALLSSYEQYF.

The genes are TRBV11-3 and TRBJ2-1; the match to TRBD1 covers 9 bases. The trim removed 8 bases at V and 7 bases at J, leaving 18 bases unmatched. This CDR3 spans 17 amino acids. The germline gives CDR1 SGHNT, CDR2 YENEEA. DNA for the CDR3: TGTGCCAGCTCCGGACAGGGGAGCGCCAACTTGGGGAATGAGCAGTTCTTC. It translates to CASSGQGSANLGNEQFF.

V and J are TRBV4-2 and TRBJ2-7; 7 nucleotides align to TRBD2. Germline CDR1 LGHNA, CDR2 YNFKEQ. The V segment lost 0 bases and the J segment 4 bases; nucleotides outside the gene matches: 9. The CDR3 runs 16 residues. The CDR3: CASSQDLAGATYEQYF. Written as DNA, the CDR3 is TGTGCCAGCAGCCAAGATCTTGCGGGAGCTACGTACGAGCAGTACTTC.

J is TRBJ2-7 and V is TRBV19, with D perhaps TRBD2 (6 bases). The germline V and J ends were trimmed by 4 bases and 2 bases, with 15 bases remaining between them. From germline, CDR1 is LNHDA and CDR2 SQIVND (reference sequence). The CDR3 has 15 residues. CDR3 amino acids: CASSKASAHPYEQYF. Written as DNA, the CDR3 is TGTGCCAGTAGTAAGGCTAGCGCTCACCCCTACGAGCAGTACTTC.

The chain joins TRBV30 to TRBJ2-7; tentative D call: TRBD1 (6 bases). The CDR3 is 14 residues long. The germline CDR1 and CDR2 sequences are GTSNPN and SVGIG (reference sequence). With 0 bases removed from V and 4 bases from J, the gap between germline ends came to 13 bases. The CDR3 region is CAWSVSGGGYEQYF. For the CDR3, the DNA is TGTGCCTGGAGTGTATCTGGGGGCGGGTACGAGCAGTACTTC.

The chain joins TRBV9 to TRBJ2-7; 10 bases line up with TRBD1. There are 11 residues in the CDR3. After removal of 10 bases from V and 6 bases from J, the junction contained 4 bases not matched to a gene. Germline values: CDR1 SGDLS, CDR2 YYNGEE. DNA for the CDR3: TGTGCCCAGGGGGACAGGGGCGAGCAGTACTTC. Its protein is CAQGDRGEQYF. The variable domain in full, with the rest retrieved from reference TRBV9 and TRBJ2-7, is DSGVTQTPKHLITATGQRVTLRCSPRSGDLSVYWYQQSLDQGLQFLIQYYNGEERAKGNILERFSAQQFPDLHSELNLSSLELGDSALYFCAQGDRGEQYFGPGTRLTVT.

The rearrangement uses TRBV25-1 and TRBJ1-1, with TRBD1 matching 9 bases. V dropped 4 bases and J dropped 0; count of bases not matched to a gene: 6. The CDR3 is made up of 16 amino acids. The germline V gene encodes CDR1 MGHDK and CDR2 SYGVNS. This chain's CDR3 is CASSAGQGILNTEAFF. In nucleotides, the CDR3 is TGTGCCAGCAGTGCCGGACAGGGGATTTTGAACACTGAAGCTTTCTTT.

The CDR3 spells CASSQDAGGPRGEQFF. The CDR3 DNA reads TGCGCCAGCAGCCAAGATGCGGGAGGGCCGAGGGGTGAGCAGTTCTTC. V and J are TRBV4-3 and TRBJ2-1; 9 bases match TRBD2. CDR1 is LGHNA and CDR2 is YSLEER in the germline V gene. V was pared by 0 bases and J by 9 bases, with 9 bases of the junction left unmatched. This CDR3 is built from 16 residues.

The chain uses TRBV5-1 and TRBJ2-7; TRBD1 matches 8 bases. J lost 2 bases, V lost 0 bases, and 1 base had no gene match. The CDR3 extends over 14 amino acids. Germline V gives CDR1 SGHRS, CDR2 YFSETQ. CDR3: CASSLAQGAYEQYF. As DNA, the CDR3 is TGCGCCAGCAGCTTGGCACAGGGGGCCTACGAGCAGTACTTC.